This TCR beta chain was profiled in a study of blood T cell repertoires in COVID-19. Sequenced by immunoSEQ multiplex PCR; TCRdb stores in-frame clones only, minus some. In the table there are fewer than 400,000 clones, roughly 90% of which are singletons. Germline V CDR1 and CDR2: ENHRY, SYGVKD. Trimming left V 7 bases short and J 2 bases short, with 14 bases between. The CDR3 runs to 14 residues. This sequence was found in a woman younger than 45 who had recovered from COVID-19. The J gene is TRBJ1-2, the V gene TRBV10-3; D uncertain. Sample: PBMCs or T cells enriched from blood (not recorded which). CDR3 DNA: TGTGCCATCACCGAACCGACGGAGAACTATGGCTACACCTTC. Residues: CAITEPTENYGYTF.